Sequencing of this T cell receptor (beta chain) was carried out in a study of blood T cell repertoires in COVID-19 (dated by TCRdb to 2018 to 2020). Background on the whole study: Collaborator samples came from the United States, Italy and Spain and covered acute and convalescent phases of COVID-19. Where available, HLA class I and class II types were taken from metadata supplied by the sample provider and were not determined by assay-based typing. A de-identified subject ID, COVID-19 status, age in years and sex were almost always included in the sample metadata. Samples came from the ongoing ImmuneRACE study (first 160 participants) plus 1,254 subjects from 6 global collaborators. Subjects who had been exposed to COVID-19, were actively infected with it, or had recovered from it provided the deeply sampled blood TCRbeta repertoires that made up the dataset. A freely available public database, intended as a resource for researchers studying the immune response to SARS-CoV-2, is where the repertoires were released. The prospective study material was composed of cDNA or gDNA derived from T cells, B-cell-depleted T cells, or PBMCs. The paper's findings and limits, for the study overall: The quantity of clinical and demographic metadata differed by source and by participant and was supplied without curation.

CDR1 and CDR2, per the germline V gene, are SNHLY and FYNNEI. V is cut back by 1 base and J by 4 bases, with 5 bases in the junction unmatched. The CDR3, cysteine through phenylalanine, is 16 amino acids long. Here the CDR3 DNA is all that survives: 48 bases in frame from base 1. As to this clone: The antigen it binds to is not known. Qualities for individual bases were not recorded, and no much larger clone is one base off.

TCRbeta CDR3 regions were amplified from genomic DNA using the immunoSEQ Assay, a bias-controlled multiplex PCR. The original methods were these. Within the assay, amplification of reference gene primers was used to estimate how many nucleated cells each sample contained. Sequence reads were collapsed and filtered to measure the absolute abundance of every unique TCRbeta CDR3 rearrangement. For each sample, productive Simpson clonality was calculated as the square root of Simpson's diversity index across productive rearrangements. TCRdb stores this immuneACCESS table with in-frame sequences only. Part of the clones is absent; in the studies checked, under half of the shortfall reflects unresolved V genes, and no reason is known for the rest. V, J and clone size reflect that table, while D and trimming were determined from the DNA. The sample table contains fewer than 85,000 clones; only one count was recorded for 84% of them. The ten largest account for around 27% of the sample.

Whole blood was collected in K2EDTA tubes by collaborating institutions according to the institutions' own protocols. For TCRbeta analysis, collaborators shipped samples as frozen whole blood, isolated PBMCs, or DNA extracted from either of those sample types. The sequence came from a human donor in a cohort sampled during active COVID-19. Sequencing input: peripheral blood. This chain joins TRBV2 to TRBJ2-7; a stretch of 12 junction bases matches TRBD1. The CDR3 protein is CASSEVPGQGAYEQYF. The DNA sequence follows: TGTGCCAGCAGTGAAGTCCCGGGACAGGGGGCGTACGAGCAGTACTTC.